This T cell receptor (beta chain) was sequenced in a study of siplizumab effects on memory and regulatory T cells. Study observations and caveats: An assignable phenotype, naive or memory, was missing from roughly 80-95% of proliferating CD4+ or CD8+ clones.

TCR templates numbering approximately 9.3 x 10^4 were assayed per sample. Generated by immunoSEQ multiplex PCR, the TCRdb table keeps only in-frame clones and is missing some. The repertoire holds roughly 56,000 clones, with 85% to 95% as singletons. V was pared by 5 bases and J by 7 bases, with 12 bases between. Germline V CDR1 and CDR2: LNHDA, SQIVND (reference sequence). The CDR3 runs 13 residues. As for this clone: Its antigen is as yet unknown.

The chain uses TRBV19 and TRBJ2-1, with D perhaps being TRBD1 or TRBD2 (5 bases each). The sequenced sample consisted of CD8+ T cells sorted from blood. This sequence originates from a human donor in good health. CDR3 sequence (DNA): TGTGCCAGTAGTCCCGGGGCTGGTAATGAGCAGTTCTTC. Residues: CASSPGAGNEQFF.